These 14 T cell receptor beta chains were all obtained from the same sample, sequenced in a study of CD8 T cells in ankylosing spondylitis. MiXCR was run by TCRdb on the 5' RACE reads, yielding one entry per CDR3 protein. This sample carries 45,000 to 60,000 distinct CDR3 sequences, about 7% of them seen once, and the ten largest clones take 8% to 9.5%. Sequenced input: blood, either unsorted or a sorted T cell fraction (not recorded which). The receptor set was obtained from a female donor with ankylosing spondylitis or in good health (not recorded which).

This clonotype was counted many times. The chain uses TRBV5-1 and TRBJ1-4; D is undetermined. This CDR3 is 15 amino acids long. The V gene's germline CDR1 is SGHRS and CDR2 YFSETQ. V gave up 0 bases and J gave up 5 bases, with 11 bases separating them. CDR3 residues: CASSLDASRNEKLFF. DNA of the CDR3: TGCGCCAGCAGCTTGGATGCCAGTAGGAATGAAAAACTGTTTTTT. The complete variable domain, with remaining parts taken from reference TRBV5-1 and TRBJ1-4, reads KAGVTQTPRYLIKTRGQQVTLSCSPISGHRSVSWYQQTPGQGLQFLFEYFSETQRNKGNFPGRFSGRQFSNSRSEMNVSTLELGDSALYLCASSLDASRNEKLFFGSGTQLSVL.

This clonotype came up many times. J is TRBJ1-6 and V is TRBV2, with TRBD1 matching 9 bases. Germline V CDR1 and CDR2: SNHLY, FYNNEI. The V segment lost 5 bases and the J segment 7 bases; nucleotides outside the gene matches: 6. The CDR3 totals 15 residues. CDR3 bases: TGTGCCAGCAGTTTTTCCGGGACAGGGAATTCACCCCTCCACTTT. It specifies CASSFSGTGNSPLHF.

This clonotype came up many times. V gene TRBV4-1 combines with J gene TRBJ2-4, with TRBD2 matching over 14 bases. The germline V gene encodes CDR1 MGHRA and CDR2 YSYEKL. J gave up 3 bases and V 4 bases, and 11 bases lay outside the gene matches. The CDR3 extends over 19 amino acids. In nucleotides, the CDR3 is TGCGCCAGCAGCCCCCGACTAGCGGGGGGGAGGTACGACAAAAACATTCAGTACTTC. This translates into CASSPRLAGGRYDKNIQYF.

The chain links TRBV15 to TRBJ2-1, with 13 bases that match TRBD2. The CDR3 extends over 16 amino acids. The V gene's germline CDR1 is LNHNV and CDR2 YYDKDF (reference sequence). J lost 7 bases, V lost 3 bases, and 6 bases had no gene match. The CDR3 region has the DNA TGTGCCACCAGCAGCGTACTAGCGGGGGGGTCTAATGAGCAGTTCTTC. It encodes CATSSVLAGGSNEQFF.

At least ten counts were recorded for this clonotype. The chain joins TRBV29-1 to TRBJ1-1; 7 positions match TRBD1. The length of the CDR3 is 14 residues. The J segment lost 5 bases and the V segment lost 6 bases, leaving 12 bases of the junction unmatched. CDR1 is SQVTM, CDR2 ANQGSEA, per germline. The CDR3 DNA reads TGCAGCGTAACAGGGGTCGGTCGGTATACTGAAGCTTTCTTT. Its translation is CSVTGVGRYTEAFF.

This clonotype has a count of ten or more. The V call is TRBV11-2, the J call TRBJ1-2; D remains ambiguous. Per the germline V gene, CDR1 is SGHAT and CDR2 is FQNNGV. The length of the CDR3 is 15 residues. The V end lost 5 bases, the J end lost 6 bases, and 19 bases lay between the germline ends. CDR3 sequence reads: CASSGKNTNINGYTF. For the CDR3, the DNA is TGTGCCAGCAGCGGAAAAAACACGAATATTAATGGCTACACCTTC.

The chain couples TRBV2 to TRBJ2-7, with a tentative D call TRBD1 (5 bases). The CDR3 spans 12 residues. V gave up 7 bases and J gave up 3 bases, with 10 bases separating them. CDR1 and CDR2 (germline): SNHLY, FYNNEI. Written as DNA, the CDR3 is TGTGCCAGCACTAATCAGGGCTACGAGCAGTACGTC. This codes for CASTNQGYEQYV.

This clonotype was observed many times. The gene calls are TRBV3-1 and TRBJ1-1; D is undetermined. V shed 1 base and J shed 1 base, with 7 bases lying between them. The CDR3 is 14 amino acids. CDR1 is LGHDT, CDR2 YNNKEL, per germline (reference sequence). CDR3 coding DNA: TGTGCCAGCAGCCAAGGAACGGGGAACACTGAAGCTTTCTTT. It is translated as CASSQGTGNTEAFF.

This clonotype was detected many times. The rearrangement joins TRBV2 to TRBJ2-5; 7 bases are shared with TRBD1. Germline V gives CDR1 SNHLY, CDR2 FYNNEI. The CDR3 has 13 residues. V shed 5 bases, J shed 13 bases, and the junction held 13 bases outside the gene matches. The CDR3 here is CASSTDRDQEMYF. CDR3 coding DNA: TGTGCCAGCAGTACTGACAGGGACCAAGAGATGTACTTC.

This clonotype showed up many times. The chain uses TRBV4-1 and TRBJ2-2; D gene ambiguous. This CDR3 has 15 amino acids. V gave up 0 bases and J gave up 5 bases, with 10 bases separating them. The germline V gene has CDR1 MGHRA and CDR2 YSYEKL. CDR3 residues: CASSQDGGKTGELFF. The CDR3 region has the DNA TGCGCCAGCAGCCAAGACGGTGGCAAAACCGGGGAGCTGTTTTTT.

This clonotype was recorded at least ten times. The CDR3 coding sequence is TGCGCCAGCAGCTTGGAAGGAGGAGGGCTCAACACTGAAGCTTTCTTT. Translating it yields CASSLEGGGLNTEAFF. The genes are TRBV5-1 and TRBJ1-1; no clear D gene. CDR1 is SGHRS and CDR2 is YFSETQ in the germline V gene. V shed 0 bases and J shed 2 bases, with 14 bases lying between them. The CDR3 runs 16 residues.

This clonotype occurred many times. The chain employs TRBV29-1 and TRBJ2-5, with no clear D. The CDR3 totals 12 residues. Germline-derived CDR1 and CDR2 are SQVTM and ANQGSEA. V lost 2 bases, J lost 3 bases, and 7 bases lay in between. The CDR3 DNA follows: TGCAGCGTTGAACACAGAAAAGAGACCCAGTACTTC. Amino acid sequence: CSVEHRKETQYF.

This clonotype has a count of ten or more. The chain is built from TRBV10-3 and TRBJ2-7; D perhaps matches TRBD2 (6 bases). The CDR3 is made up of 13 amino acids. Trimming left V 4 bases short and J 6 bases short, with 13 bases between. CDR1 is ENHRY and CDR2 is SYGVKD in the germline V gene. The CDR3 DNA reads TGTGCCATCAGTGTGGTCCAGGGAGGCGAGCAGTACGTC. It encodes CAISVVQGGEQYV.

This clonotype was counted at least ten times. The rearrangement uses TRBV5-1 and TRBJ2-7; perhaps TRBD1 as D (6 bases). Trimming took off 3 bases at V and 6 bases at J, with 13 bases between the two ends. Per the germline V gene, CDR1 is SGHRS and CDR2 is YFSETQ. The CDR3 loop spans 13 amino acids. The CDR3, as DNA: TGCGCCAGCAGCTCGAAGGGGGAGTTCGAGCAGTACTTC. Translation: CASSSKGEFEQYF.